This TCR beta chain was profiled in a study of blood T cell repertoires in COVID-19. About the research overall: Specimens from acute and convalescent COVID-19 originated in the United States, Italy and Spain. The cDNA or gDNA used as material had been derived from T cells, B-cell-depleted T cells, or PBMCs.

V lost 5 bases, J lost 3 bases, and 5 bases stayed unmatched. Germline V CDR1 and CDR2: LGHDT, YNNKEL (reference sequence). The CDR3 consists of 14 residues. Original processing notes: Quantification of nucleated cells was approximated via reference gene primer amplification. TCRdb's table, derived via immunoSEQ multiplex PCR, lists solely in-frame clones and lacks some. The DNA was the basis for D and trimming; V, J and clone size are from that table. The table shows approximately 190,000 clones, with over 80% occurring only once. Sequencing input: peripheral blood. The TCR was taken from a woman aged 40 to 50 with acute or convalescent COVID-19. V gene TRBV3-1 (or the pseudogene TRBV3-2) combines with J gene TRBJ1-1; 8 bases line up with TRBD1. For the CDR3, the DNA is TGTGCCAGCAGCACCCTACAGGGGGACACTGAAGCTTTCTTT. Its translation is CASSTLQGDTEAFF.